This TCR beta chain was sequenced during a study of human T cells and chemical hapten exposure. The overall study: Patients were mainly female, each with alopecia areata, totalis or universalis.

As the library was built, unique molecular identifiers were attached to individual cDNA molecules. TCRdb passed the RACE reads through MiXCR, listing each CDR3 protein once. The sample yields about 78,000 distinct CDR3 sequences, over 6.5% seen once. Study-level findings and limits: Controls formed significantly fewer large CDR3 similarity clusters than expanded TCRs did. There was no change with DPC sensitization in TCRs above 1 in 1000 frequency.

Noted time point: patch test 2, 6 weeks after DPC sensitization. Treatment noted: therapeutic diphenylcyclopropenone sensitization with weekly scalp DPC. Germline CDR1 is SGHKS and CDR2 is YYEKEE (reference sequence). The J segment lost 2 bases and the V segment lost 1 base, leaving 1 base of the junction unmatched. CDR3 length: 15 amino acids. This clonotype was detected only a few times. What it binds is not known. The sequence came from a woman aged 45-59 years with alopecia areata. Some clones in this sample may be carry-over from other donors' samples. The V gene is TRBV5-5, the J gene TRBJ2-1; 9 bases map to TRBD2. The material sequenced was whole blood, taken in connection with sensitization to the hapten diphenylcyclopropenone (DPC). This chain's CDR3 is CASSLSGGPYNEQFF. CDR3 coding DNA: TGTGCCAGCAGCTTGAGCGGGGGGCCCTACAATGAGCAGTTCTTC.